The 6 T cell receptor beta chains listed next were all sequenced from one sample in a study of regulatory T cells in long-lasting Graves disease. Assembly of TCR beta libraries relied on iRepertoire HTBI primers together with Arm-PCR of CDR3 regions. TCRdb re-called the multiplex PCR reads through MiXCR, storing one row per CDR3 protein. This sample has roughly 420,000 distinct CDR3 sequences, with about a sixth found just once. The time point is: newly diagnosed GD, antithyroid drugs for less than 3 months. RNA isolated from PBMCs was used to make the TCR library. Another study also made use of these data, one on T cells in Graves' hyperthyroidism and ophthalmopathy.

The input for sequencing was peripheral blood mononuclear cells (PBMCs), taken at new diagnosis, from a patient treated with antithyroid drugs. The origin of the receptors is a young woman with Graves disease.

This clonotype was observed many times. The chain carries TRBV6-2 or TRBV6-3 and TRBJ2-1, with D tentatively TRBD2 (5 bases). Trimming shortened V by 6 bases and J by 6 bases, and 15 bases separated the two germline ends. Germline CDR1 MNHEY, CDR2 SVGEGT. The CDR3 has 14 amino acids. The CDR3 nucleotides are TGTGCCAGCAGGTTACTAGGGATAGTCAATGAGCAGTTCTTC. Translation: CASRLLGIVNEQFF.

This clonotype has at least ten counts. This chain joins TRBV11-2 and TRBJ1-1; 9 nucleotides agree with TRBD1. Unmatched junction bases numbered 4, after V lost 2 bases and J lost 0 bases. The CDR3 is 16 residues long. Germline V gene lookup returns CDR1 SGHAT and CDR2 FQNNGV. For the CDR3, the DNA is TGTGCCAGCAGCTTACATGGGACAGGGATGAACACTGAAGCTTTCTTT. It is translated as CASSLHGTGMNTEAFF.

The genes are TRBV3-1 and TRBJ2-7, with TRBD2 as a possible D gene (7 bases). Trimming pared 4 bases from V and 2 bases from J, leaving 15 bases between. The CDR3 consists of 15 residues. CDR1 and CDR2 from the germline V gene are LGHDT and YNNKEL (reference sequence). The CDR3 region is CASSPEGGGAYEQYF. Written as DNA, the CDR3 is TGTGCCAGCAGCCCCGAAGGGGGGGGGGCCTACGAGCAGTACTTC.

This clonotype was counted at least ten times. V gene TRBV27 combines with J gene TRBJ2-1, with D uncertain. This CDR3 comprises 14 residues. The germline V gene has CDR1 MNHEY and CDR2 SMNVEV (reference sequence). V dropped 0 bases and J dropped 10 bases, with 13 bases sitting between them. The CDR3 loop reads CASSLSQFRLEQFF. The CDR3 nucleotides read TGTGCCAGCAGTTTATCCCAGTTTCGTTTAGAGCAGTTCTTC.

This clonotype showed up just a few times. V and J are TRBV13 and TRBJ1-4, with 7 bases aligning to TRBD1. J was trimmed by 3 bases and V by 4 bases; bases with no gene match: 8. The length of the CDR3 is 16 residues. Germline CDR1 PRHDT, CDR2 FYEKMQ (reference sequence). The DNA of the CDR3 is TGTGCCAGCAGCTCCCCGGCGCAGGGGGCTAATGAAAAACTGTTTTTT. It encodes CASSSPAQGANEKLFF.

This clonotype was found many times. V is TRBV28 and J is TRBJ2-1; 13 bases fit TRBD2. Germline-derived CDR1 and CDR2 are MDHEN and SYDVKM. The CDR3 runs 21 residues. The trim removed 2 bases at V and 0 bases at J, leaving 13 bases unmatched. CDR3 bases: TGTGCCAGCAGTTTAAGTGGTGGGGGACTAGCGGGGTTCCTCTCCTACAATGAGCAGTTCTTC. Translated, it gives CASSLSGGGLAGFLSYNEQFF.